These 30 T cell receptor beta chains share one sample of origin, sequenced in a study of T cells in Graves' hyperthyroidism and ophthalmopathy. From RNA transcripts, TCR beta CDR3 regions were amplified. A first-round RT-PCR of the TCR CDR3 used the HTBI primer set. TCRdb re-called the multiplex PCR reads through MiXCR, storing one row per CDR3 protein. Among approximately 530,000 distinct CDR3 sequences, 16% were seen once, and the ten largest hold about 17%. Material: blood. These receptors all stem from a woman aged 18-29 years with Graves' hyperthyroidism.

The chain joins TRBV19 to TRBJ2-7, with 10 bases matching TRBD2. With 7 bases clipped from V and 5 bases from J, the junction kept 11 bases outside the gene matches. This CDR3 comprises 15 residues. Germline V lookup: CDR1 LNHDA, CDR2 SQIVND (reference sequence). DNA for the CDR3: TGTGCCAGTACCCCAACAGCGGGAGGGCCCAACGAGCAGTACTTC. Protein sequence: CASTPTAGGPNEQYF.

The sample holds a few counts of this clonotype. The CDR3 is CASTMTGNSGNTIYF. The CDR3 DNA reads as TGTGCCAGCACCATGACAGGGAACTCTGGAAACACCATATATTTT. The chain employs TRBV12-3 or TRBV12-4 and TRBJ1-3, with 7 bases that match TRBD1. The trim removed 7 bases at V and 0 bases at J, leaving 6 bases unmatched. The CDR3 length is 15 residues.

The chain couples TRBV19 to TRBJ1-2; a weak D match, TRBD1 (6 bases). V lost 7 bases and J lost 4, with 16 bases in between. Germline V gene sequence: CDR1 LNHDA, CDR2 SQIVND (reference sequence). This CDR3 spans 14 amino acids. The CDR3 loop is CASTPQQGSYGYTF. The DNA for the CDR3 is TGTGCCAGTACGCCTCAACAGGGATCCTATGGCTACACCTTC.

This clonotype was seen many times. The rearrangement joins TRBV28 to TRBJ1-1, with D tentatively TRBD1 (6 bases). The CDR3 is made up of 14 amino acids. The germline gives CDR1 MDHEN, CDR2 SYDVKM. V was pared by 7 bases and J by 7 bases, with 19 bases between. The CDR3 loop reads CASTVSGVMGEAFF. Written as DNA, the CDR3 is TGTGCCAGCACCGTCTCAGGGGTTATGGGTGAAGCTTTCTTT.

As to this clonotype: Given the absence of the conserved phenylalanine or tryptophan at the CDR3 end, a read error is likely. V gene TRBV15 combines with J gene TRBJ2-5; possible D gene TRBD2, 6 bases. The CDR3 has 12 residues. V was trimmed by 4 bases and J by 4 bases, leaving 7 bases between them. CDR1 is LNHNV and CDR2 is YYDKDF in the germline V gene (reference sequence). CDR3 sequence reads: CATSISGETQYL. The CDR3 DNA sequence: TGTGCCACCAGCATTAGCGGAGAGACCCAGTACTTA.

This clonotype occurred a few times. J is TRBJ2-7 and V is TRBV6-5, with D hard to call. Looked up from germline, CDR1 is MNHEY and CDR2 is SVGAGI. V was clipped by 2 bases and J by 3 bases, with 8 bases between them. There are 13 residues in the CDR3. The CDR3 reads CASSYGWGYEQYF. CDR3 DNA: TGTGCCAGCAGTTACGGATGGGGCTACGAGCAGTACTTC.

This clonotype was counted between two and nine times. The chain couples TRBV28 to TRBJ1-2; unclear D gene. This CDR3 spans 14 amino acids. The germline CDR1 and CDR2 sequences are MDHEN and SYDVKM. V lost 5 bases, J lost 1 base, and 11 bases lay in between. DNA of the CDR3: TGTGCCAGCAGTCCTGACGGTATTAACTATGGCTACACCTTC. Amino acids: CASSPDGINYGYTF.

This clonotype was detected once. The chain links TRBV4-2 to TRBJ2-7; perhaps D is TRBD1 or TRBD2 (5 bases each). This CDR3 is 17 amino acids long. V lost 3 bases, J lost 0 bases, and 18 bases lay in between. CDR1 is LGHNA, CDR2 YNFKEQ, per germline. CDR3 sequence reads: CASSQGVLPGASYEQYF. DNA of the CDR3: TGTGCCAGCAGCCAGGGGGTTCTCCCGGGCGCCTCCTACGAGCAGTACTTC.

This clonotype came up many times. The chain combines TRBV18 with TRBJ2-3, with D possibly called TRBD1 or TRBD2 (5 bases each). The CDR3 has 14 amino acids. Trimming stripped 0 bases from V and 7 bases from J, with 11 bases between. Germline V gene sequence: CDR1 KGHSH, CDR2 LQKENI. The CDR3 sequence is CASSPPGEPNTQYF. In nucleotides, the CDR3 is TGTGCCAGCTCACCACCGGGGGAGCCCAATACGCAGTATTTT. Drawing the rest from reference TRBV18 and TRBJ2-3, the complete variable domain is NAGVMQNPRHLVRRRGQEARLRCSPMKGHSHVYWYRQLPEEGLKFMVYLQKENIIDESGMPKERFSAEFPKEGPSILRIQQVVRGDSAAYFCASSPPGEPNTQYFGPGTRLTVL.

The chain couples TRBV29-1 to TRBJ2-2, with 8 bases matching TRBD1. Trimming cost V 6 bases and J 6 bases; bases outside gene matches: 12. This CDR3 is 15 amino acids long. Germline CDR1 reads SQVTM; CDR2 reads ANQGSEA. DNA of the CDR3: TGCAGCGTCCCCGCGGACAGGGCGGTAGCCGGGGAGCTGTTTTTT. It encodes CSVPADRAVAGELFF.

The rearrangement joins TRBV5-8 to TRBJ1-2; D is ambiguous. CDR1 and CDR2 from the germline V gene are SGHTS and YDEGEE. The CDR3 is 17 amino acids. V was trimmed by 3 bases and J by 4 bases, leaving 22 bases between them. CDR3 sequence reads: CASSSRPGREKVYGYTF. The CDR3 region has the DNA TGTGCCAGCAGCTCCCGCCCTGGGCGGGAAAAGGTCTATGGCTACACCTTC.

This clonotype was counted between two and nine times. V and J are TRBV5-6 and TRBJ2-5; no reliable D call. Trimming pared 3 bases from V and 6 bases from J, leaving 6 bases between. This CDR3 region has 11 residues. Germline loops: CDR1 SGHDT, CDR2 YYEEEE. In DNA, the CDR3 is TGTGCCAGCAGCTCCTATCAGACCCAGTACTTC. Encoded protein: CASSSYQTQYF.

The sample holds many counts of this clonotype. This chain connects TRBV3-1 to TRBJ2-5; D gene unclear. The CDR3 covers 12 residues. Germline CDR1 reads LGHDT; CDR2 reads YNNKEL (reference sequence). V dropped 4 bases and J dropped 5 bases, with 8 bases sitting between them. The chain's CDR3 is CASSLNAETQYF. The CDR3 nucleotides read TGTGCCAGCAGCCTAAACGCGGAGACCCAGTACTTC.

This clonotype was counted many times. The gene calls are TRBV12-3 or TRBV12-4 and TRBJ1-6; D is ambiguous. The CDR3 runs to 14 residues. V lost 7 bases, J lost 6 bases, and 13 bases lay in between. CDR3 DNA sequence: TGTGCCAGCAAGGGAATTCTAAGTAATTCACCCCTCCACTTT. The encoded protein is CASKGILSNSPLHF.

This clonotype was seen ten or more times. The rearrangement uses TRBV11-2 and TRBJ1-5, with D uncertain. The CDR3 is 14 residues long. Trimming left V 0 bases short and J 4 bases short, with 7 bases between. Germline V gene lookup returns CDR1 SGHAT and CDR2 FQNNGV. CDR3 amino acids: CASSLEAQNQPQHF. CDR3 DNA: TGTGCCAGCAGCTTAGAGGCCCAGAATCAGCCCCAGCATTTT.

This CDR3 is CASSKNLQGGNQPQHF. For the CDR3, the DNA is TGTGCCAGCAGTAAAAACCTACAGGGGGGCAATCAGCCCCAGCATTTT. The chain is built from TRBV12-3 or TRBV12-4 and TRBJ1-5; 8 positions agree with TRBD1. The CDR3 has 16 residues. Unmatched junction bases numbered 8, after V lost 5 bases and J lost 2 bases.

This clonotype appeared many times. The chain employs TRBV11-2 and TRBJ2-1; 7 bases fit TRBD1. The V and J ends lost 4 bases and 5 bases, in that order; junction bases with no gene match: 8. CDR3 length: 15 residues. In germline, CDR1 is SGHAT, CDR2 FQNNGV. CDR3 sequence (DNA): TGTGCCAGCAGCTCCCTCGGGACAGCTAACAATGAGCAGTTCTTC. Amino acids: CASSSLGTANNEQFF. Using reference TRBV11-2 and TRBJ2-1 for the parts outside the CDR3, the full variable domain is EAGVAQSPRYKIIEKRQSVAFWCNPISGHATLYWYQQILGQGPKLLIQFQNNGVVDDSQLPKDRFSAERLKGVDSTLKIQPAKLEDSAVYLCASSSLGTANNEQFFGPGTRLTVL.

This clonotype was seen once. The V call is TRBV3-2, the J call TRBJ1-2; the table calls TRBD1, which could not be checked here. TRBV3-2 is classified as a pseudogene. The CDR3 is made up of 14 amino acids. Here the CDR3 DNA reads TGTGCCAGCAGACCGGGACCGGCTAACTATGGCTACACCTTC. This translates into CASRPGPANYGYTF.

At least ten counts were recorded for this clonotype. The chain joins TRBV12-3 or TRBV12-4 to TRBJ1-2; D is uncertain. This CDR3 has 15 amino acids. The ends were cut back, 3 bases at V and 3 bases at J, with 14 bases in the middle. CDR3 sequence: CASSFGDRADYGYTF. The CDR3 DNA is TGTGCCAGCAGTTTCGGTGATAGGGCGGACTATGGCTACACCTTC.

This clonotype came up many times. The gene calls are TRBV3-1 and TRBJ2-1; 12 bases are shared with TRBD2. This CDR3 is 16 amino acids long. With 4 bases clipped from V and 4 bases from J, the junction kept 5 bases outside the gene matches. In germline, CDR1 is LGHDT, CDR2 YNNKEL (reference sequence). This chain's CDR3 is CASSPQGLAGYNEQFF. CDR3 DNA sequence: TGTGCCAGCAGCCCCCAGGGACTAGCGGGTTACAATGAGCAGTTCTTC.

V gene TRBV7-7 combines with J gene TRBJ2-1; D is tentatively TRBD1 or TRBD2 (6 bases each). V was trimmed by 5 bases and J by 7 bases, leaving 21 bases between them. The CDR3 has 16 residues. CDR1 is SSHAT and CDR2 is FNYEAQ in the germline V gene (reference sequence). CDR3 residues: CASSRGVAEGGNEQFF. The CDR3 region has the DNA TGTGCCAGCAGCCGCGGTGTCGCGGAGGGGGGTAATGAGCAGTTCTTC.

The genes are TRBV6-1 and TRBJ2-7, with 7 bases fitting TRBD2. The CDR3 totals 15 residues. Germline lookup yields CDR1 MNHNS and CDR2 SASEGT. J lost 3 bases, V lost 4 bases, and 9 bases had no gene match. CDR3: CASSADTSAFYEQYF. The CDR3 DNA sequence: TGTGCCAGCAGTGCCGACACTAGCGCCTTCTACGAGCAGTACTTC.

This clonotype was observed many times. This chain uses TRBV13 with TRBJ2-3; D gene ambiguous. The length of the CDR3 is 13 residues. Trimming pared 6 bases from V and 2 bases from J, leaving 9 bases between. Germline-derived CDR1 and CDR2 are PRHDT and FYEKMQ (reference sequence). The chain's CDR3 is CASSSSFTDTQYF. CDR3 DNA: TGTGCCAGCAGTTCAAGCTTCACAGATACGCAGTATTTT.

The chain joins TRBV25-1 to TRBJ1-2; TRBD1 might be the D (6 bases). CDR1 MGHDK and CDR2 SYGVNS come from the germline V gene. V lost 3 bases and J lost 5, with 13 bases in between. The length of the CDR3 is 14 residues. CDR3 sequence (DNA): TGTGCCAGCAGTGAGACAGGACTTCCTTATGGCTACACCTTC. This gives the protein CASSETGLPYGYTF.

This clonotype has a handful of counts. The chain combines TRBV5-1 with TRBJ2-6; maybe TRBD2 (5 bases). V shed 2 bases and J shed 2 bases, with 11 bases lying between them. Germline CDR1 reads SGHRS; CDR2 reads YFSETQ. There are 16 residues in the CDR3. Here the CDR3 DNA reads TGCGCCAGCAGCTTTGTGGGTAGCGCTGGGGCCAACGTCCTGACTTTC. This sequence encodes CASSFVGSAGANVLTF.

CDR3 sequence: CATSAGTASYEQYF. CDR3 coding DNA: TGTGCCACCAGCGCCGGGACAGCATCCTACGAGCAGTACTTC. This chain uses TRBV15 with TRBJ2-7, with TRBD1 matching 7 bases. In germline, CDR1 is LNHNV, CDR2 YYDKDF (reference sequence). Trimming removed 5 bases from V and 1 base from J; junction bases left unmatched: 5. The CDR3 contains 14 residues.

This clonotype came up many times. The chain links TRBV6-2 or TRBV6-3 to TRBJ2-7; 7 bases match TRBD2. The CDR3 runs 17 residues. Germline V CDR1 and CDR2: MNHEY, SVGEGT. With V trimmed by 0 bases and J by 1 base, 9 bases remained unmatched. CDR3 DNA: TGTGCCAGCAGTTACTCGACTAGCAAGATAGGGTCCTACGAGCAGTACTTC. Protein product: CASSYSTSKIGSYEQYF.

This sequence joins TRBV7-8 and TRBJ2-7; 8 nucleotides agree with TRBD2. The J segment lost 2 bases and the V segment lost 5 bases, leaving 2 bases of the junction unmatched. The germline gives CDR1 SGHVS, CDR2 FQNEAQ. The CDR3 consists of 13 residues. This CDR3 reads CASSMTSAYEQYF. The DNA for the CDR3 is TGTGCCAGCAGCATGACTAGCGCCTACGAGCAGTACTTC.

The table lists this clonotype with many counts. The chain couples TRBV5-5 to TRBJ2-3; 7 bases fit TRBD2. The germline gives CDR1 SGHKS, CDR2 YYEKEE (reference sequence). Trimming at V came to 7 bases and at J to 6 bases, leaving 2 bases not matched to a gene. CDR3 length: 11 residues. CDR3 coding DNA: TGTGCCAGCGGGAGGGGTGATACGCAGTATTTT. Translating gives CASGRGDTQYF.

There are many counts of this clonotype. DNA of the CDR3: TGTGCCAGCAGTTTAGTTGTAGGGGACTACTCCTACGAGCAGTACTTC. The encoded protein is CASSLVVGDYSYEQYF. The V and J genes are TRBV28 and TRBJ2-7; 7 nucleotides align to TRBD2. Germline-derived CDR1 and CDR2 are MDHEN and SYDVKM. With 2 bases clipped from V and 0 bases from J, the junction kept 7 bases outside the gene matches. CDR3 size: 16 residues. Filled out from reference TRBV28 and TRBJ2-7, the complete variable domain reads DVKVTQSSRYLVKRTGEKVFLECVQDMDHENMFWYRQDPGLGLRLIYFSYDVKMKEKGDIPEGYSVSREKKERFSLILESASTNQTSMYLCASSLVVGDYSYEQYFGPGTRLTVT.